This TCR beta chain is drawn from a study of blood T cell repertoires in COVID-19. Authors' processing steps: Researchers report that nucleated cell counts were estimated from reference gene primer amplification. Measured with immunoSEQ multiplex PCR; TCRdb has only the in-frame clones, and not every one. The V and J calls and clone size come from that table; D and trimming were worked out from the DNA. Among 250,000 to 350,000 clones listed, about 81% were seen once. V shed 7 bases, J shed 10 bases, and the junction held 13 bases outside the gene matches. Germline assignment: CDR1 SNHLY and CDR2 FYNNEI. The CDR3 loop spans 15 amino acids.

The rearrangement links TRBV2 to TRBJ1-6; 7 bases line up with TRBD1. This receptor was identified in a human donor with COVID-19, enrolled during active disease. The donor label of this sample is uncertain. The sample consisted of peripheral blood. Written as DNA, the CDR3 is TGTGCCAGCAATAGGAAAACAGGGGAAGGATCACCCCTCCACTTT. Translated, it gives CASNRKTGEGSPLHF. Full variable domain (outside the CDR3, taken from reference TRBV2 and TRBJ1-6): EPEVTQTPSHQVTQMGQEVILRCVPISNHLYFYWYRQILGQKVEFLVSFYNNEISEKSEIFDDQFSVERPDGSNFTLKIRSTKLEDSAMYFCASNRKTGEGSPLHFGNGTRLTVT.